This T cell receptor (beta chain) was retrieved from a study of T cell responses to AZD1222 COVID-19 vaccine. Study-wide results and caveats: Clonal diversity was possibly underestimated, and white British individuals and females predominated among donors.

In germline, CDR1 is SEHNR, CDR2 FQNEAQ (reference sequence). Trimming stripped 4 bases from V and 2 bases from J, with 12 bases between. CDR3 length equals 14 residues. TCRdb keeps only in-frame clones here, not all; method: immunoSEQ multiplex PCR. The sample consists of 110,000 or so clones, roughly 87% of them appearing once. Comment on this clone: Its target is not known.

The receptor was isolated from an adult in good health. V usage is TRBV7-9 and J usage is TRBJ2-7; D possibly matches TRBD1 or TRBD2 (5 bases each). The material sequenced was peripheral blood, taken on day 0 of MenACWY control vaccination. The CDR3 region has the DNA TGTGCCAGCAGCTCCGGGACGGAGCCCTACGAGCAGTACTTC. As protein: CASSSGTEPYEQYF.